This T cell receptor (beta chain) is drawn from a study of cytomegalovirus exposure and HLA in healthy donors. CDR1 and CDR2 from the germline V gene are SGHTA and FQGNSA. CDR3 size: 19 residues. Unmatched junction bases numbered 3, after V lost 0 bases and J lost 0 bases. With 60 Vbeta and 13 Jbeta primers, the PCR was carried out. Produced via immunoSEQ multiplex PCR; TCRdb's table is partial and in-frame only. The data show about 73,000 clones, roughly 82% seen once. This clonotype was obtained from a man in his 70s in good health and CMV-seronegative. Specimen: PBMCs. The V call is TRBV7-2, the J call TRBJ2-3; 16 nucleotides line up with TRBD2. The CDR3 is CASSLAGLAGGASTDTQYF. The CDR3 DNA follows: TGTGCCAGCAGCTTAGCGGGACTAGCGGGGGGGGCTAGCACAGATACGCAGTATTTT.